This T cell receptor (beta chain) was retrieved from a study of blood T cell repertoires in COVID-19. In the study overall: The cDNA or gDNA used as material had been derived from T cells, B-cell-depleted T cells, or PBMCs.

In the source study's methods: Cell counts per sample came from amplifying reference gene primers. This table comes from immunoSEQ multiplex PCR, and its TCRdb copy is limited to in-frame clones, with some not included. The DNA was the basis for D and trimming; V, J and clone size are from that table. Of more than 150,000 clones in the sample, around 85% are singletons; the top ten hold 7.5% to 10%. In germline, CDR1 is SGHNT, CDR2 YYREEE (reference sequence). The CDR3 extends over 15 amino acids. The junction had 7 bases not matched to a gene; V was cut back by 4 bases and J by 2 bases. The chain links TRBV5-4 to TRBJ1-1; 8 positions agree with TRBD1. The clonotype was recovered from a woman of 80 years or more with acute or convalescent COVID-19. Sequenced input: peripheral blood. The CDR3, as DNA: TGTGCCAGCAGCCAGATGACAGGGGCCAACACTGAAGCTTTCTTT. Its translation: CASSQMTGANTEAFF.